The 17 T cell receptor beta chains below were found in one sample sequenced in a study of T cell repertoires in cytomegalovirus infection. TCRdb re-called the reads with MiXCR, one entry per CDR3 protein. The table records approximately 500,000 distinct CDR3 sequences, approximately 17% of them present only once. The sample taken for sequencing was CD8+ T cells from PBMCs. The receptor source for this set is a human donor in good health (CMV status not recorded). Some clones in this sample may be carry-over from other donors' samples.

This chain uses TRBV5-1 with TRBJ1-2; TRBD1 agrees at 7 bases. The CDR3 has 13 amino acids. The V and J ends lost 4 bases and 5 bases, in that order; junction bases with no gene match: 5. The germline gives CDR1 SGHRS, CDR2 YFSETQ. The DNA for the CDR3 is TGCGCCAGCAGCATCGGACAGGAGTATGGCTACACCTTC. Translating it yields CASSIGQEYGYTF.

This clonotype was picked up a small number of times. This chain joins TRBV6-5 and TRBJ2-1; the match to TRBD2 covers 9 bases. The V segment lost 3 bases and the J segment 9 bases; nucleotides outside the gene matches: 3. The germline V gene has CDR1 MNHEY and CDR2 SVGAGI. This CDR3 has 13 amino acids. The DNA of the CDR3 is TGTGCCAGCAGTTATGTACTAGCGGGTGAGCAGTTCTTC. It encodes CASSYVLAGEQFF.

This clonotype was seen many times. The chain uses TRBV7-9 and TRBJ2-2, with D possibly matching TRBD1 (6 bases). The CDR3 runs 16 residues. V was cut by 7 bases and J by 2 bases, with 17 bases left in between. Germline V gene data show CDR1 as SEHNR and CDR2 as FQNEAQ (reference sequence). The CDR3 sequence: CASNVRRQDNTGELFF. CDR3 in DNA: TGTGCCAGCAACGTCCGACGACAGGATAACACCGGGGAGCTGTTTTTT.

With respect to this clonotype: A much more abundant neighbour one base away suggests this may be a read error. In DNA form, the CDR3 reads TGTGCCAGCAGTTCTTCAGTTACTAGCTCAGATACGCAGTATTTT. Its translation: CASSSSVTSSDTQYF. The chain combines TRBV12-3 or TRBV12-4 with TRBJ2-3; D might be TRBD2 (6 bases). The length of the CDR3 is 15 residues. V dropped 4 bases and J dropped 4 bases, with 15 bases sitting between them.

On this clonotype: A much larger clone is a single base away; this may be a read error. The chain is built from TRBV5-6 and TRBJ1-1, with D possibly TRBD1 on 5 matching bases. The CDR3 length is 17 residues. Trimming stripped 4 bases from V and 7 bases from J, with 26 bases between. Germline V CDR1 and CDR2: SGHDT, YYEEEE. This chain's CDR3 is CASSPPAPDMLTLEAFF. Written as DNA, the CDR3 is TGTGCCAGCAGCCCACCCGCCCCGGACATGCTGACTCTTGAAGCTTTCTTT.

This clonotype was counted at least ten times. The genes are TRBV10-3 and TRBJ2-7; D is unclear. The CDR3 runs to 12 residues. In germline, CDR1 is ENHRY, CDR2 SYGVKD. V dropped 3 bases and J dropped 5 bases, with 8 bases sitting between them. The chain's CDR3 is CAISESANEQYF. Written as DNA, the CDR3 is TGTGCCATCAGTGAATCAGCTAACGAGCAGTACTTC.

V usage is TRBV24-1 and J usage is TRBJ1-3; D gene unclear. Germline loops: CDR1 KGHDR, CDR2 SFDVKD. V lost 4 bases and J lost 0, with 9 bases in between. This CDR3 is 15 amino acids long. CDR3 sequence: CATSDPHSSGNTIYF. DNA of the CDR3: TGTGCCACCAGTGACCCCCACTCCTCTGGAAACACCATATATTTT.

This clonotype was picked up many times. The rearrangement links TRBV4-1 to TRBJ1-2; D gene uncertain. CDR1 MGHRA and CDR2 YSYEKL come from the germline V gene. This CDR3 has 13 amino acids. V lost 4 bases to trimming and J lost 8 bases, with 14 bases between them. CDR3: CASSPVPLEGYTF. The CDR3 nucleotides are TGCGCCAGCAGCCCGGTTCCGTTAGAAGGCTACACCTTC.

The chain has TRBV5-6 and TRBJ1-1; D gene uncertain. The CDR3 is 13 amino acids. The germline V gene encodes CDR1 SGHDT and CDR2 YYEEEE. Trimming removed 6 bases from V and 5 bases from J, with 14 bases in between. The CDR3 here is CASTPSPGTEAFF. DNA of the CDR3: TGTGCCAGCACCCCTTCGCCGGGAACTGAAGCTTTCTTT.

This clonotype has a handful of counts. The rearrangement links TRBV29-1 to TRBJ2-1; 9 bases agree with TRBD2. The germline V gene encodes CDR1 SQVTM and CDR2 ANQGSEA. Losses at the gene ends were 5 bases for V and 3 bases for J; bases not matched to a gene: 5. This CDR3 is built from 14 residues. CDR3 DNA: TGCAGCGTTCTCGCGACTAGCGGCTACAATGAGCAGTTCTTC. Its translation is CSVLATSGYNEQFF.

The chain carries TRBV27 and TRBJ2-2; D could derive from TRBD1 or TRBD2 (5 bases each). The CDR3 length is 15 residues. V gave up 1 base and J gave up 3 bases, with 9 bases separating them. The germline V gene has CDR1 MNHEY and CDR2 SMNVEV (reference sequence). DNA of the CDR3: TGTGCCAGCAGTTTATATGAGGGACACACCGGGGAGCTGTTTTTT. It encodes CASSLYEGHTGELFF.

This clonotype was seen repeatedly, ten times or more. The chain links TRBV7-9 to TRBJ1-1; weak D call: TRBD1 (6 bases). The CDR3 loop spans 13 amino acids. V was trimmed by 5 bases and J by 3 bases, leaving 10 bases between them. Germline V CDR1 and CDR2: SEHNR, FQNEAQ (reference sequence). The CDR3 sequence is CASSPGVDTEAFF. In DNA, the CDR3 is TGTGCCAGCAGCCCAGGGGTGGACACTGAAGCTTTCTTT.

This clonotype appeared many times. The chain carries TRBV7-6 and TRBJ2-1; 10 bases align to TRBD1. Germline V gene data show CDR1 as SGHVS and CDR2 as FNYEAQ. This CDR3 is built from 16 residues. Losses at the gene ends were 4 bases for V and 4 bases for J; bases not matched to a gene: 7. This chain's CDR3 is CASSYRGTGAYNEQFF. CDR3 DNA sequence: TGTGCCAGCAGCTACCGCGGGACAGGGGCTTACAATGAGCAGTTCTTC.

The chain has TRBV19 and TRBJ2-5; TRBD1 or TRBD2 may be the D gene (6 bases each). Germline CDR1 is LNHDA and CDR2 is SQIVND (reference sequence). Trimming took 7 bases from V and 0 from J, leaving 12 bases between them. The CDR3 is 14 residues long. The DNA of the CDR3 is TGTGCCAGTAAGGGGGGATCAAACCAAGAGACCCAGTACTTC. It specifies CASKGGSNQETQYF.

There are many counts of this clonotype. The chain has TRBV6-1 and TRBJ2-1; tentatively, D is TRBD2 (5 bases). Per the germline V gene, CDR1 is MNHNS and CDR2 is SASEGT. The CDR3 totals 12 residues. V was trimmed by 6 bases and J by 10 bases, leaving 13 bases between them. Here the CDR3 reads CASRPRRREQFF. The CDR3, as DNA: TGTGCCAGCAGGCCCCGAAGGAGGGAGCAGTTCTTC.

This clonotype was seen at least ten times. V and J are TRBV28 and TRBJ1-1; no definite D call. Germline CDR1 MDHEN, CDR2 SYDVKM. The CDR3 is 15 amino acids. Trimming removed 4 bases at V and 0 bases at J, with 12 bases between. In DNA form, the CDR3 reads TGTGCCAGCAGTTCAAATCTGGAAATGAACACTGAAGCTTTCTTT. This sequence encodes CASSSNLEMNTEAFF.

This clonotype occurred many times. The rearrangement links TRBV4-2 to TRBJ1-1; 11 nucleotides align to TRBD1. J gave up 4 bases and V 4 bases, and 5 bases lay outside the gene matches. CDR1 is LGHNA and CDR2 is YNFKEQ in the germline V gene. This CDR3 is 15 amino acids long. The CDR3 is CASSRGTGGSTEAFF. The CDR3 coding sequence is TGTGCCAGCAGCCGAGGGACAGGGGGTAGCACTGAAGCTTTCTTT.